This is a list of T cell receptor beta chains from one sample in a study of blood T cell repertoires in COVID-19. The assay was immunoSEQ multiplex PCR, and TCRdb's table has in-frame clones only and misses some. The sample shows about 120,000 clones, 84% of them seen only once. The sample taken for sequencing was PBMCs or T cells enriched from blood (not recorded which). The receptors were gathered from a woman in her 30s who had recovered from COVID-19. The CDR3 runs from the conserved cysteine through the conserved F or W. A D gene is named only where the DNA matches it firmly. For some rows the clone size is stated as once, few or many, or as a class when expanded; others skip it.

DNA: TGTGCCAGCTCACCACTGGGACAGTCCAATCAGCCCCAGCATTTT
CDR3: CASSPLGQSNQPQHF
size: -
J: TRBJ1-5
V: TRBV18
D: TRBD1

DNA: TGTGCCAGCAGTTTTGGACTAGCCCCCTCCTACGAGCAGTACTTC
CDR3: CASSFGLAPSYEQYF
size: few
J: TRBJ2-7
V: TRBV28
D: TRBD2

DNA: TGTGCCAGCAGCGTAGTCTTATCGGGAGATACGCAGTATTTT
CDR3: CASSVVLSGDTQYF
size: few
J: TRBJ2-3
V: TRBV9
D: -

DNA: TGTGCCAGTAGTACCGGACAGTTGGGTCAGCCCCAGCATTTT
CDR3: CASSTGQLGQPQHF
size: -
J: TRBJ1-5
V: TRBV19
D: -

DNA: TGTGCCAGCAGCGTTAGATCGGGTCTTACCTACGAGCAGTACTTC
CDR3: CASSVRSGLTYEQYF
size: -
J: TRBJ2-7
V: TRBV9
D: -

DNA: TGTGCCAGCACCCCCCAGGGTGGCTACAATGAGCAGTTCTTC
CDR3: CASTPQGGYNEQFF
size: -
J: TRBJ2-1
V: TRBV3-1/TRBV3-2
D: -

DNA: TGTGCCAGCAATGGTAGCGGGGGCACAGATACGCAGTATTTT
CDR3: CASNGSGGTDTQYF
size: once
J: TRBJ2-3
V: TRBV7-3
D: TRBD2

DNA: TGCGCCAGCAGTGAGTGGGCTAGCGGGAAACAAGAGACCCAGTACTTC
CDR3: CASSEWASGKQETQYF
size: -
J: TRBJ2-5
V: TRBV10-2
D: TRBD2

DNA: TGTGCCAGCAGTTTTCCTGCGGGAGACTACGAGCAGTACTTC
CDR3: CASSFPAGDYEQYF
size: -
J: TRBJ2-7
V: TRBV25-1
D: TRBD2

DNA: TGTGCCAGTAGTACCCCAAACTGGACAGGGTTGGACAATGAGCAGTTCTTC
CDR3: CASSTPNWTGLDNEQFF
size: -
J: TRBJ2-1
V: TRBV19
D: TRBD1

DNA: TGTGCCAGCAGCCAGGCGGGCACCCTGAGCTCCTACGAGCAGTACTTC
CDR3: CASSQAGTLSSYEQYF
size: -
J: TRBJ2-7
V: TRBV5-4
D: -

DNA: TGTGCCAGCAGCGGGACTAGCCGTAATGAGCAGTTCTTC
CDR3: CASSGTSRNEQFF
size: -
J: TRBJ2-1
V: TRBV6-5
D: TRBD2

DNA: TGTGCCAGCACCAGAGTAAGAGGGCGCGGGAACACTGAAGCTTTCTTT
CDR3: CASTRVRGRGNTEAFF
size: -
J: TRBJ1-1
V: TRBV21-1
D: -

DNA: TGTGCCAGCAGCGTAATACCCCGGGACAGGGGCTACGAGCAGTACTTC
CDR3: CASSVIPRDRGYEQYF
size: few
J: TRBJ2-7
V: TRBV27
D: TRBD1

DNA: TGTGCCAGCAGTTTTGCAGGGGTCGGTAACTATGGCTACACCTTC
CDR3: CASSFAGVGNYGYTF
size: -
J: TRBJ1-2
V: TRBV27
D: -

DNA: TGTGCCAGCAGCGCTACCTCGGGACTAGGGTCTTACAATGAGCAGTTCTTC
CDR3: CASSATSGLGSYNEQFF
size: few
J: TRBJ2-1
V: TRBV9
D: TRBD2

DNA: TGCGCCAGCAGAGAAACGGGAGGCATTACAGATACGCAGTATTTT
CDR3: CASRETGGITDTQYF
size: -
J: TRBJ2-3
V: TRBV5-1
D: TRBD2

DNA: TGCGCCAGCAGCCAAGGTTCTAGCGGGAGGGCCTTGGGTGGGGAGCTGTTTTTT
CDR3: CASSQGSSGRALGGELFF
size: -
J: TRBJ2-2
V: TRBV4-3
D: TRBD2

DNA: TGCGCCAGCAGCCAAGAGGGTCTACTAATTCGAAATCAGCCCCAGCATTTT
CDR3: CASSQEGLLIRNQPQHF
size: -
J: TRBJ1-5
V: TRBV4-1
D: -

DNA: TGTGCCAGCGCGTGGGGGGAGAAGTATGGCTACACCTTC
CDR3: CASAWGEKYGYTF
size: -
J: TRBJ1-2
V: TRBV5-6
D: -

DNA: TGTGCCAGCAGCTTGACAGGGGTTAATTCACCCCTCCACTTT
CDR3: CASSLTGVNSPLHF
size: once
J: TRBJ1-6
V: TRBV7-9
D: TRBD1

DNA: TGTGCCAGCAGCGTAGGGAGTATACTTGAGCAGTATTTT
CDR3: CASSVGSILEQYF
size: -
J: TRBJ2-3
V: TRBV9
D: -

DNA: TGTGCCAGTAGTATGGGAGTAGGTAATCAGCCCCAGCATTTT
CDR3: CASSMGVGNQPQHF
size: -
J: TRBJ1-5
V: TRBV19
D: -

DNA: TGTGCCATCTCTAAAGGGGCTGGGGCCAACGTCCTGACTTTC
CDR3: CAISKGAGANVLTF
size: -
J: TRBJ2-6
V: TRBV3-1/TRBV3-2
D: -

DNA: TGTGCCAGCAGTTTAAAGTGGGCCGGCTCCTACGAGCAGTACTTC
CDR3: CASSLKWAGSYEQYF
size: few
J: TRBJ2-7
V: TRBV27
D: -

DNA: TGTGCCAGCAGCAAAGCGAGTAGCGGGAGAGGGGGGGGAGAGACCCAGTACTTC
CDR3: CASSKASSGRGGGETQYF
size: -
J: TRBJ2-5
V: TRBV21-1
D: -

DNA: TGTGCCAGTAGTACCCGACAGGGGGTCATCTACGAGCAGTACTTC
CDR3: CASSTRQGVIYEQYF
size: -
J: TRBJ2-7
V: TRBV19
D: TRBD1

DNA: TGTGCCAGCAGTGAATGGACTGGGAGCTCTGGAAACACCATATATTTT
CDR3: CASSEWTGSSGNTIYF
size: once
J: TRBJ1-3
V: TRBV2
D: -

DNA: TGTGCCAGCAGTTTAGGCCTAGCGGGACCCAATGAGCAGTTCTTC
CDR3: CASSLGLAGPNEQFF
size: -
J: TRBJ2-1
V: TRBV6-5
D: TRBD2

DNA: TGTGCCAGCAGTTCCACCCCAGGACTAGGCGGGAAGGCAGATACGCAGTATTTT
CDR3: CASSSTPGLGGKADTQYF
size: -
J: TRBJ2-3
V: TRBV27
D: TRBD2

DNA: TGTGCCAGCAGCCCACTCGACGGGGCAGATACGCAGTATTTT
CDR3: CASSPLDGADTQYF
size: -
J: TRBJ2-3
V: TRBV6-4
D: -

DNA: TGTGCCAGCAGCGTTCTAGCGGGAGTACCCTACAATGAGCAGTTCTTC
CDR3: CASSVLAGVPYNEQFF
size: -
J: TRBJ2-1
V: TRBV7-2
D: TRBD2

DNA: TGTGCCAGCAGCTTCGGAGGTATAGGCGGGGGGTTCGAGCAGTACTTC
CDR3: CASSFGGIGGGFEQYF
size: -
J: TRBJ2-7
V: TRBV5-8
D: TRBD2

DNA: TGCGCCAGCAGCCAAGATGGGGTGGAGGGGATCCGCGAGCAGTACTTC
CDR3: CASSQDGVEGIREQYF
size: -
J: TRBJ2-7
V: TRBV4-3
D: -

DNA: TGTGCCAGCAGCTTCTCGAGGGGGACCCCCCTATATGGCTACACCTTC
CDR3: CASSFSRGTPLYGYTF
size: -
J: TRBJ1-2
V: TRBV7-9
D: -

DNA: TGTGCCAGCAGTGAAAGGGGGTACGAGCAGTACTTC
CDR3: CASSERGYEQYF
size: -
J: TRBJ2-7
V: TRBV25-1
D: -

DNA: TGTGCCAGCAGCACCTCTAGCGGGAGTCCGACTAAAAACATTCAGTACTTC
CDR3: CASSTSSGSPTKNIQYF
size: -
J: TRBJ2-4
V: TRBV5-4
D: TRBD2

DNA: TGCGCCAGCAGCCAGGGCAGGGTAGGAGCTAATGAAAAACTGTTTTTT
CDR3: CASSQGRVGANEKLFF
size: -
J: TRBJ1-4
V: TRBV4-1
D: -

DNA: TGCAGCGTGACGGCCCCGGACAGGGGATCCCCAGAGACCCAGTACTTC
CDR3: CSVTAPDRGSPETQYF
size: -
J: TRBJ2-5
V: TRBV29-1
D: TRBD1

DNA: TGTGCCAGCAGCATTGACAGGGGCCGTAATGAAAAACTGTTTTTT
CDR3: CASSIDRGRNEKLFF
size: -
J: TRBJ1-4
V: TRBV5-4
D: TRBD1

DNA: TGTGCCAGCTCACCCGGACTGGCTGGTACGCAGTATTTT
CDR3: CASSPGLAGTQYF
size: -
J: TRBJ2-3
V: TRBV18
D: -

DNA: TGTGCCAGTAGTATTCAGGGGGCAGGCACTGAAGCTTTCTTT
CDR3: CASSIQGAGTEAFF
size: -
J: TRBJ1-1
V: TRBV19
D: TRBD1

DNA: TGTGCCAGCAGCATTCATCAGCCCCAGCATTTT
CDR3: CASSIHQPQHF
size: -
J: TRBJ1-5
V: TRBV12-3/TRBV12-4
D: -

DNA: TGTGCCAGCAGCTTGGAACTAGCGGGTTACAATGAGCAGTTCTTC
CDR3: CASSLELAGYNEQFF
size: -
J: TRBJ2-1
V: TRBV5-8
D: TRBD2

DNA: TGTGCCAGCAGCCTGAGCGGGATGAGCTCCTACGAGCAGTACTTC
CDR3: CASSLSGMSSYEQYF
size: -
J: TRBJ2-7
V: TRBV7-2
D: TRBD2

DNA: TGTGCCAGCAGCCCGACAGGGTCGGGTGAAAAACTGTTTTTT
CDR3: CASSPTGSGEKLFF
size: few
J: TRBJ1-4
V: TRBV7-9
D: TRBD1

DNA: TGTGCCAGCAGAATCACAGACAGGGGTGGGGGCTACACCTTC
CDR3: CASRITDRGGGYTF
size: -
J: TRBJ1-2
V: TRBV6-5
D: TRBD1

DNA: TGTGCCAGTAAAAAATGGGGTGGTAGCGGGATAAGCACAGATACGCAGTATTTT
CDR3: CASKKWGGSGISTDTQYF
size: -
J: TRBJ2-3
V: TRBV19
D: TRBD2

DNA: TGTGCCAGCAGTTTAACCCCGACAGGGGGTCACTATGGCTACACCTTC
CDR3: CASSLTPTGGHYGYTF
size: -
J: TRBJ1-2
V: TRBV28
D: TRBD1